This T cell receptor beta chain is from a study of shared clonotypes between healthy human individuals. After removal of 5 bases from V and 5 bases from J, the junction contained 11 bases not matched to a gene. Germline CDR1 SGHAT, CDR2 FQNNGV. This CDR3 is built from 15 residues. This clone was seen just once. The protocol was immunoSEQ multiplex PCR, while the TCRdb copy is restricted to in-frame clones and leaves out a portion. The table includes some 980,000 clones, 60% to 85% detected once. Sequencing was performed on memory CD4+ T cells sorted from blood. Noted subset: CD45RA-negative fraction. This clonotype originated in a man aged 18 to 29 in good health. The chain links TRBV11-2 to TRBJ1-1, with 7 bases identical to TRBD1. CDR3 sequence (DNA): TGTGCCAGCAGCCGAGCTGGGACAGCGGGGACTGAAGCTTTCTTT. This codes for CASSRAGTAGTEAFF.